This T cell receptor (beta chain) appears in the sequencing data of a study of blood T cell repertoires in COVID-19. Per germline, CDR1 LGHDT and CDR2 YNNKEL (reference sequence). Trimming cost V 5 bases and J 5 bases; bases outside gene matches: 6. The CDR3 is made up of 15 amino acids. Some clones are missing from TCRdb's copy, which holds only in-frame ones; the method was immunoSEQ multiplex PCR. The sample has roughly 230,000 clones; 85% to 90% are singletons. Specimen: peripheral blood. This receptor was taken from a woman between 40 and 50 years old who had recovered from COVID-19. This sequence joins TRBV3-1 (or the pseudogene TRBV3-2) and TRBJ2-5, with TRBD2 matching 12 bases. This CDR3 is CASSAGLAGLETQYF. The DNA of the CDR3 is TGTGCCAGCAGCGCCGGACTAGCGGGGCTGGAGACCCAGTACTTC.